This T cell receptor beta chain stems from a study of control samples from healthy donors and cancer patients. Repertoires were generated with immunoSEQ multiplex PCR, while TCRdb's copy carries only in-frame clones and drops some. The sample yields 90,000 to 110,000 clones, about 83% seen once. CDR3 length: 17 amino acids. This clone has a single count. The sequencing input was blood. The V gene is TRBV21-1, the J gene TRBJ2-7; the table calls TRBD2, which could not be checked here. TRBV21-1 is marked as a pseudogene. The TCR comes from a woman between 50 and 59 years old in good health. CDR3 DNA: TGTGCCAGCAGCAAAATTAGGACTAGCGGAAACCCCTACGAGCAGTACTTC. It is translated as CASSKIRTSGNPYEQYF.